These 17 T cell receptor beta chains originate from one sample sequenced in a study of identical twins. MiXCR was run by TCRdb on the 5' RACE reads, yielding one entry per CDR3 protein. The sample gives 640,000 or so distinct CDR3 sequences, around 5.7% of which show up once; 1.5% to 2% is in the top ten. Material: naive T cells sorted from blood. These receptor sequences come from a man aged 18 to 29 in good health.

This clonotype occurred a few times. V and J are TRBV7-2 and TRBJ2-2; no definite D call. Between the trimmed V and J ends, which lost 5 bases and 6 bases, there was a span of 13 bases. Germline lookup yields CDR1 SGHTA and CDR2 FQGNSA. The CDR3 is 14 amino acids. This CDR3 reads CASSPKRAAGELFF. CDR3 bases: TGTGCCAGCAGCCCGAAAAGGGCGGCCGGGGAGCTGTTTTTT. The variable domain in full, with the rest retrieved from reference TRBV7-2 and TRBJ2-2, is GAGVSQSPSNKVTEKGKDVELRCDPISGHTALYWYRQSLGQGLEFLIYFQGNSAPDKSGLPSDRFSAERTGGSVSTLTIQRTQQEDSAVYLCASSPKRAAGELFFGEGSRLTVL.

This clonotype has just a few counts. The chain employs TRBV5-1 and TRBJ2-3; 14 bases line up with TRBD2. Germline-derived CDR1 and CDR2 are SGHRS and YFSETQ. The CDR3 extends over 17 amino acids. Trimming removed 0 bases from V and 8 bases from J; junction bases left unmatched: 8. The CDR3 region has the DNA TGCGCCAGCAGCTTGGGTCCGGGACTAGCGGGAGACGGTACGCAGTATTTT. Protein: CASSLGPGLAGDGTQYF.

Many counts were recorded for this clonotype. The V call is TRBV20-1, the J call TRBJ1-1; no reliable D call. CDR3 size: 14 residues. V was pared by 3 bases and J by 4 bases, with 15 bases between. Germline V gene sequence: CDR1 DFQATT, CDR2 SNEGSKA (reference sequence). This chain's CDR3 is CSARDHRWGTEAFF. The CDR3 nucleotides read TGCAGTGCTAGGGATCATCGCTGGGGCACTGAAGCTTTCTTT.

This clonotype has ten or more counts. The chain employs TRBV6-5 and TRBJ1-1; 9 positions agree with TRBD1. This CDR3 has 15 amino acids. V shed 3 bases and J 11 bases; nucleotides not matched to a gene: 13. The germline gives CDR1 MNHEY, CDR2 SVGAGI. As DNA, the CDR3 is TGTGCCAGCAGTTATTTTAGGAGCGGGGACAGGGCGGCTTTCTTT. Encoded protein: CASSYFRSGDRAAFF.

The chain links TRBV5-1 to TRBJ2-5; 11 bases map to TRBD1. The germline CDR1 and CDR2 sequences are SGHRS and YFSETQ. The CDR3 totals 17 residues. Germline trimming cut 4 bases from V and 4 bases from J; bases unmatched to any gene: 12. CDR3 DNA: TGCGCCAGCAGCCCGGGTCTGGACAGGGGGCGCAGAGAGACCCAGTACTTC. This gives the protein CASSPGLDRGRRETQYF.

This clonotype was observed a handful of times. This rearrangement joins TRBV5-1 to TRBJ1-5, with TRBD1 matching over 7 bases. This CDR3 spans 15 amino acids. CDR1 is SGHRS, CDR2 YFSETQ, per germline. The junction had 5 bases not matched to a gene; V was cut back by 4 bases and J by 1 base. CDR3 sequence: CASSPGQTSNQPQHF. CDR3 nucleotides: TGCGCCAGCAGCCCGGGACAGACGAGCAATCAGCCCCAGCATTTT.

This clonotype has a count of ten or more. The chain joins TRBV6-5 to TRBJ2-5, with TRBD2 as a possible D gene (6 bases). The CDR3 has 13 amino acids. V lost 3 bases and J lost 9, with 14 bases in between. Germline values: CDR1 MNHEY, CDR2 SVGAGI. The CDR3, as DNA: TGTGCCAGCAGTTATAGGAGGGTTTCGGCCCAGTACTTC. Translation gives CASSYRRVSAQYF.

This clonotype was counted at least ten times. This chain joins TRBV6-5 and TRBJ1-1; TRBD1 is a possible D gene (6 bases). This CDR3 has 15 amino acids. Trimming shortened V by 3 bases and J by 6 bases, and 17 bases separated the two germline ends. Germline CDR1 is MNHEY and CDR2 is SVGAGI. The CDR3 here is CASSYWGGRVAEAFF. CDR3 nucleotide sequence: TGTGCCAGCAGTTATTGGGGGGGGCGAGTCGCTGAAGCTTTCTTT.

This clonotype has a count of ten or more. The chain has TRBV12-3 or TRBV12-4 and TRBJ2-1; 12 nucleotides align to TRBD1. The CDR3 runs to 15 residues. J gave up 5 bases and V 5 bases, and 4 bases lay outside the gene matches. Here the CDR3 DNA reads TGTGCCAGCAGTGAGGGACAGGGGGCGAACAATGAGCAGTTCTTC. This translates into CASSEGQGANNEQFF.

This clonotype was seen ten or more times. CDR3 nucleotide sequence: TGTGCCAGCAGTTTATCCTTCCGGACAGGGTTACGGAACACCATATATTTT. It codes for CASSLSFRTGLRNTIYF. The chain couples TRBV27 to TRBJ1-3; TRBD1 matches at 8 bases. Germline CDR1 MNHEY, CDR2 SMNVEV (reference sequence). The CDR3 has 17 residues. Trimming took 0 bases from V and 7 from J; bases not matched to a gene: 11.

This clonotype was seen a few times. This CDR3 is CASSLILAEAGQFF. The CDR3 DNA is TGTGCCAGCAGTTTAATACTAGCGGAAGCAGGGCAGTTCTTC. V usage is TRBV12-3 or TRBV12-4 and J usage is TRBJ2-1, with 8 bases aligning to TRBD2. Trimming took 2 bases from V and 12 from J; bases not matched to a gene: 9. This CDR3 has 14 residues.

This clonotype came up a few times. The chain recombines TRBV29-1 with TRBJ1-2; D gene unclear. The V end lost 8 bases, the J end lost 0 bases, and 7 bases lay between the germline ends. The length of the CDR3 is 11 residues. Germline values: CDR1 SQVTM, CDR2 ANQGSEA. The DNA for the CDR3 is TGCAGCATAAGGACTAACTATGGCTACACCTTC. Amino acids: CSIRTNYGYTF.

This clonotype has a count of ten or more. The V call is TRBV6-5, the J call TRBJ2-3, with D perhaps TRBD1 (6 bases). Per germline, CDR1 MNHEY and CDR2 SVGAGI. This CDR3 region has 15 residues. V gave up 2 bases and J gave up 2 bases, with 11 bases separating them. CDR3 amino acids: CASSYGTLDTDTQYF. The CDR3 nucleotides are TGTGCCAGCAGTTACGGGACATTGGACACAGATACGCAGTATTTT.

The chain joins TRBV5-1 to TRBJ2-1, with 10 bases aligning to TRBD1. From germline, CDR1 is SGHRS and CDR2 YFSETQ. This CDR3 has 16 residues. Trimming removed 1 base from V and 2 bases from J; junction bases left unmatched: 3. The CDR3 is CASSLIGQGAYNEQFF. The DNA of the CDR3 is TGCGCCAGCAGCTTGATCGGACAGGGGGCCTACAATGAGCAGTTCTTC.

This clonotype was counted at least ten times. The V gene is TRBV6-2 or TRBV6-3, the J gene TRBJ2-3; 9 nucleotides line up with TRBD1. Germline-derived CDR1 and CDR2 are MNHEY and SVGEGT. V shed 5 bases and J 1 base; nucleotides not matched to a gene: 16. This CDR3 contains 19 residues. CDR3 residues: CASSLLPGQGAPRTDTQYF. The CDR3 DNA is TGTGCCAGCAGTCTCCTACCGGGACAGGGCGCTCCTCGCACAGATACGCAGTATTTT.

The chain combines TRBV2 with TRBJ2-1; 8 bases match TRBD2. The V and J ends lost 0 bases and 4 bases, in that order; junction bases with no gene match: 17. The CDR3 is 20 amino acids. CDR1 is SNHLY, CDR2 FYNNEI, per germline. DNA for the CDR3: TGTGCCAGCAGTGAAGCGCTTTCAGTCGTGGTTAGCGGGGAATACAATGAGCAGTTCTTC. Encoded protein: CASSEALSVVVSGEYNEQFF.

This clonotype was recorded at least ten times. The rearrangement links TRBV2 to TRBJ2-3; D is possibly TRBD1 (5 bases). Germline CDR1 SNHLY, CDR2 FYNNEI. The CDR3 runs 14 residues. Trimming cost V 6 bases and J 4 bases, with 14 bases left between them. Here the CDR3 reads CASRTAIYPDTQYF. In nucleotides, the CDR3 is TGTGCCAGCAGGACAGCTATTTATCCAGATACGCAGTATTTT.